The following is a TCR beta chain sequence with its context. Antigen unknown. The data stem from a study of cytomegalovirus exposure and HLA in healthy donors. Study background: A previous analysis identified 100 million or so unique TCR beta sequences derived from 180 million or so T cells.

A multiplex PCR was run with 60 Vbeta primers and 13 Jbeta primers. Profiled with immunoSEQ multiplex PCR; TCRdb holds only in-frame clones, not every one. The sample has about 130,000 clones, around 80% seen once. Study-wide points: A later analysis linked roughly 17,000 TCR beta sequences to HLA alleles at 0.05 false discovery rate. In vitro, three CMV-associated chains proved specific for CMV antigens.

The germline V gene encodes CDR1 LGHNT and CDR2 FRNRAP. The V segment lost 9 bases and the J segment 8 bases; nucleotides outside the gene matches: 11. CDR3 length: 14 residues. The clonotype originates from a human donor in good health. The rearrangement uses TRBV12-5 and TRBJ2-1, with TRBD1 matching over 9 bases. The sequencing input was PBMCs. This CDR3 is CASGPGQGKDEQFF. Here the CDR3 DNA reads TGTGCTAGCGGACCGGGACAGGGAAAAGATGAGCAGTTCTTC.